These T cell receptor beta chains were read from a single sample in a study of T-cell memory formation after mild COVID-19. Via MiXCR, TCRdb re-called the 5' RACE reads, giving one row per CDR3 protein. The table lists under 50,000 distinct CDR3 sequences, more than 9% of them singletons. Sequenced sample: PBMCs or a T cell subset sorted from them (not recorded which). All receptors derive from an adult woman who had mild COVID-19 (a few samples of this study predate the infection). Cell type and time point are not known. Both conserved end residues are part of each CDR3. The D gene is left open where the match is weak. Clone size is given for some rows only: seen once, a few or many times, or a class if the clone is expanded.

clone size: many
D gene: .
V gene: TRBV7-3
J gene: TRBJ2-3
CDR3 protein: CASSSTLTDTQYF
CDR3 DNA: TGTGCCAGCAGCTCGACTCTCACAGATACGCAGTATTTT

clone size: .
D gene: .
V gene: TRBV12-3/TRBV12-4
J gene: TRBJ2-1
CDR3 protein: CASTVRGAEFYNEQFF
CDR3 DNA: TGTGCCAGCACTGTCCGGGGGGCGGAATTTTACAATGAGCAGTTCTTC

clone size: many
D gene: .
V gene: TRBV30
J gene: TRBJ2-1
CDR3 protein: CAWSIYNEQFF
CDR3 DNA: TGTGCCTGGAGTATCTACAATGAGCAGTTCTTC

clone size: .
D gene: TRBD1
V gene: TRBV7-8
J gene: TRBJ1-1
CDR3 protein: CASSPGTVMNTEAFF
CDR3 DNA: TGTGCCAGCAGCCCCGGGACAGTGATGAACACTGAAGCTTTCTTT

clone size: many
D gene: .
V gene: TRBV2
J gene: TRBJ1-1
CDR3 protein: CASSEMSLFSAFF
CDR3 DNA: TGTGCCAGCAGCGAGATGTCTCTATTTTCAGCTTTCTTT

clone size: many
D gene: .
V gene: TRBV7-2
J gene: TRBJ2-3
CDR3 protein: CASSLASGDTQYF
CDR3 DNA: TGTGCCAGCAGCTTAGCTAGCGGCGATACGCAGTATTTT

clone size: few
D gene: .
V gene: TRBV12-3/TRBV12-4
J gene: TRBJ1-5
CDR3 protein: CASTRGRGNQPQHF
CDR3 DNA: TGTGCCAGCACCAGAGGGAGGGGAAATCAGCCCCAGCATTTT

clone size: .
D gene: TRBD1
V gene: TRBV25-1
J gene: TRBJ2-7
CDR3 protein: CASSESRDSYEQYF
CDR3 DNA: TGTGCCAGCAGTGAATCCCGGGACAGCTACGAGCAGTACTTC

clone size: .
D gene: TRBD2
V gene: TRBV5-1
J gene: TRBJ2-1
CDR3 protein: CASSLYQRGRRPSYNEQFF
CDR3 DNA: TGCGCCAGCAGCTTATATCAGCGGGGGCGCCGTCCTTCCTACAATGAGCAGTTCTTC

clone size: .
D gene: .
V gene: TRBV6-5
J gene: TRBJ1-4
CDR3 protein: CASYPGRGEKLFF
CDR3 DNA: TGTGCCAGTTACCCAGGGAGAGGAGAAAAACTGTTTTTT

clone size: medium-sized
D gene: .
V gene: TRBV25-1
J gene: TRBJ2-7
CDR3 protein: CASSESGGGGYEQYF
CDR3 DNA: TGTGCCAGCAGTGAATCAGGAGGTGGGGGCTACGAGCAGTACTTC

clone size: .
D gene: .
V gene: TRBV5-6
J gene: TRBJ1-2
CDR3 protein: CASSLWGIVDGYTF
CDR3 DNA: TGTGCCAGCAGCTTATGGGGGATTGTGGATGGCTACACCTTC

clone size: few
D gene: TRBD2
V gene: TRBV11-2
J gene: TRBJ2-3
CDR3 protein: CASSLDGLGPLSTDTQYF
CDR3 DNA: TGTGCCAGCAGCTTAGATGGACTAGGGCCGTTAAGCACAGATACGCAGTATTTT